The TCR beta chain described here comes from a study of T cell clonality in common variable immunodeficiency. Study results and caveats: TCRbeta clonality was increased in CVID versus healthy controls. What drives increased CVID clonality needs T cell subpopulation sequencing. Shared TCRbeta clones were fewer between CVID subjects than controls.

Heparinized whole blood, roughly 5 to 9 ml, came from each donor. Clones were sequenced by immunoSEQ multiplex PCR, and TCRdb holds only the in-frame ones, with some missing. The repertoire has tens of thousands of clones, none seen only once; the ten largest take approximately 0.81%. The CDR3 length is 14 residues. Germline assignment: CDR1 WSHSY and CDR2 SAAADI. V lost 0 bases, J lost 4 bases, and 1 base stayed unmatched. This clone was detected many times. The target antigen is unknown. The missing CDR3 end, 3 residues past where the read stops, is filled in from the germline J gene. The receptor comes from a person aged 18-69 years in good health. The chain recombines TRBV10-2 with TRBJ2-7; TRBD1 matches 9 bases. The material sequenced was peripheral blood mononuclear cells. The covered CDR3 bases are TGCGCCAGCAGTGAGTCGACAGGGGGATACGAG. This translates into CASSESTGGYE. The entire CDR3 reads CASSESTGGYEQYF.